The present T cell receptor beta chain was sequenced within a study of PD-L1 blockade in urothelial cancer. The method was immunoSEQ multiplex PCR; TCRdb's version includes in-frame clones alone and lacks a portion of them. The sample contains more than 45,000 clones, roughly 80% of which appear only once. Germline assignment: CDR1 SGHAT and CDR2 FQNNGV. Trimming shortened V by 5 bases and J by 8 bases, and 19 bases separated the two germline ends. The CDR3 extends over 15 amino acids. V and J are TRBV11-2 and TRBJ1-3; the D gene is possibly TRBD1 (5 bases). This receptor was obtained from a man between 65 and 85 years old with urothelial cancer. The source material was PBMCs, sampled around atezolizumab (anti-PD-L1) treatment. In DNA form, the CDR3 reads TGTGCCAGCAGCCTTACAGGTGACCGAGGAGACACCATATATTTT. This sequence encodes CASSLTGDRGDTIYF.